The present T cell receptor beta chain was sequenced within a study of blood T cell repertoires in COVID-19. At the level of the study: COVID-19 samples, acute and convalescent, were from the United States, Italy and Spain. PBMCs, B-cell-depleted T cells, or T cells were the source of the cDNA or gDNA that made up the material.

Germline V gives CDR1 MNHNS, CDR2 SASEGT. This CDR3 region has 16 residues. Trimming removed 2 bases from V and 0 bases from J, with 11 bases in between. Sequencing was performed with immunoSEQ multiplex PCR; in TCRdb, only in-frame clones are kept and a portion is missing. The sample holds 150,000 to 190,000 clones, roughly 85% seen once. During active infection, Seattle patients enrolled and were then monitored through disease. Sequenced sample: peripheral blood. The chain employs TRBV6-1 and TRBJ2-1; the D gene is possibly TRBD1 (5 bases). This sequence originates from a woman aged 55 to 70 with COVID-19, enrolled during active disease. CDR3: CASSELTGSSYNEQFF. The CDR3 nucleotides read TGTGCCAGCAGTGAACTCACAGGCAGCTCCTACAATGAGCAGTTCTTC.